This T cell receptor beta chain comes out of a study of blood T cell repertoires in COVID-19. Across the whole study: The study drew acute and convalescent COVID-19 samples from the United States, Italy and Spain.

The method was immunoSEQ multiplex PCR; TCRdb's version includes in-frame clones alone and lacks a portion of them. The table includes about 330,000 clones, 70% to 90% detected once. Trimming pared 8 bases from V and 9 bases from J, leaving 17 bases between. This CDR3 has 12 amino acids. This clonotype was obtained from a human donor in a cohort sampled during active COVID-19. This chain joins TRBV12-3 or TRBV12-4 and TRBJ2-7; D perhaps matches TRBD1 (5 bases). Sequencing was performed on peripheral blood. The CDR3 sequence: CASGNSGRRQYF. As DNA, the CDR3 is TGTGCCAGCGGAAATTCAGGGCGCAGGCAGTACTTC.